This TCR beta chain was sequenced in a study of blood T cell repertoires in COVID-19. Sequencing used immunoSEQ multiplex PCR; TCRdb keeps in-frame clones, though not all of them. The sample carries 100,000 to 130,000 clones, approximately 82% recorded once. Deletions cut 7 bases from V and 3 bases from J, with 16 bases between. The CDR3 covers 15 residues. Germline values: CDR1 MNHEY, CDR2 SVGAGI. This chain uses TRBV6-5 with TRBJ1-5, with a tentative D call TRBD1 (5 bases). The sequence came from a woman in her 70s with acute or convalescent COVID-19. Source material: peripheral blood. CDR3 in DNA: TGTGCCAGCATCGGGGGGGGTCTTTTCAATCAGCCCCAGCATTTT. The encoded protein is CASIGGGLFNQPQHF.